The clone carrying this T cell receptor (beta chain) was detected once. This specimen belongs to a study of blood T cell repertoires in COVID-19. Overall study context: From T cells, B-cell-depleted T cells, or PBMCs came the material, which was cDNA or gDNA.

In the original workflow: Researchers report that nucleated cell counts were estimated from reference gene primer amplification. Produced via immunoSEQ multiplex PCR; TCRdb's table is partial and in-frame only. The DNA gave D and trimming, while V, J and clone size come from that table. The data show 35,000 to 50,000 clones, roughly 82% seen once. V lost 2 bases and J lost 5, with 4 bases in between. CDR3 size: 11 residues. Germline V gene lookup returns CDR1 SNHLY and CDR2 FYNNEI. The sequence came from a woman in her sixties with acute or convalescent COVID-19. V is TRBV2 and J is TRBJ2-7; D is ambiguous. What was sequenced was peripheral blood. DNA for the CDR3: TGTGCCAGCAGTGAACGGGACGAGCAGTACTTC. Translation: CASSERDEQYF.